One sample yielded the 30 T cell receptor beta chains listed below, sequenced in a study of T cell repertoires in cytomegalovirus infection. TCRdb reprocessed the reads with MiXCR, giving one entry per CDR3 protein. The sample carries about 230,000 distinct CDR3 sequences, approximately 22% recorded once. Specimen: CD8+ T cells from PBMCs. Receptors originate from a human donor in good health (CMV status not recorded). Some clones in this sample may be carry-over from other donors' samples.

In DNA form, the CDR3 reads TGTGCCAGCAGCCAAGCATGGGCAGGGACATCTTATGGCTACACCTTC. It specifies CASSQAWAGTSYGYTF. The chain couples TRBV14 to TRBJ1-2; a weak D match, TRBD1 (6 bases). The V gene lost 1 base and the J gene lost 5 bases, with 17 bases spanning the gap. The CDR3 is 16 residues long. Germline V gene sequence: CDR1 SGHDN, CDR2 FVKESK.

The sample holds many counts of this clonotype. V and J are TRBV7-2 and TRBJ1-5; no clear D gene. V lost 6 bases, J lost 5 bases, and 17 bases lay in between. The CDR3 loop spans 15 amino acids. The V gene's germline CDR1 is SGHTA and CDR2 FQGNSA. The CDR3: CASSVRPSNHQPQHF. The DNA for the CDR3 is TGTGCCAGCAGTGTTAGGCCCAGTAATCATCAGCCCCAGCATTTT.

The CDR3 bases are TGTGCCAGCAGCTTAGCCTACCCGACCCCTTACAATGAGCAGTTCTTC. The encoded protein is CASSLAYPTPYNEQFF. V and J are TRBV7-9 and TRBJ2-1; D is uncertain. The germline V and J ends were trimmed by 0 bases and 4 bases, with 13 bases remaining between them. Per germline, CDR1 SEHNR and CDR2 FQNEAQ (reference sequence). This CDR3 contains 16 residues.

This clonotype occurred many times. This chain uses TRBV6-1 with TRBJ2-1; D possibly corresponds to TRBD1 (5 bases). The CDR3 length is 13 residues. Trimming removed 7 bases at V and 8 bases at J, with 15 bases between. Germline CDR1 is MNHNS and CDR2 is SASEGT. In DNA, the CDR3 is TGTGCCAGCAAAAGCGACAGACGCGATGAGCAGTTCTTC. Translation gives CASKSDRRDEQFF.

In its sample, this clonotype was seen a few times. V gene TRBV28 combines with J gene TRBJ2-1, with 9 bases identical to TRBD1. V lost 5 bases to trimming and J lost 3 bases; unmatched junction nucleotides: 8. The length of the CDR3 is 16 residues. CDR1 and CDR2 from the germline V gene are MDHEN and SYDVKM. CDR3 coding DNA: TGTGCCAGCAGTCTCCCGGGGACAGGGTTCTACAATGAGCAGTTCTTC. Its translation: CASSLPGTGFYNEQFF.

This clonotype was seen a handful of times. This may stem from a read error, because a much larger clone lies one nucleotide away. V gene TRBV7-9 combines with J gene TRBJ2-5, with D unclear. The CDR3 totals 11 residues. With 1 base removed from V and 5 bases from J, the gap between germline ends came to 2 bases. In germline, CDR1 is SEHNR, CDR2 FQNEAQ (reference sequence). CDR3 coding DNA: TGTGCCAGCAGCTTAGACGAGACCCAGTACTTC. Residues: CASSLDETQYF.

A few counts support this clonotype. The chain recombines TRBV4-2 with TRBJ2-7; 10 nucleotides match TRBD1. CDR3 length: 16 residues. V dropped 5 bases and J dropped 4; count of bases not matched to a gene: 11. The germline CDR1 and CDR2 sequences are LGHNA and YNFKEQ. CDR3 nucleotide sequence: TGTGCCAGCAGCTGGGGAGCCGGGACAGGGGTTTACGAGCAGTACTTC. Amino acid sequence: CASSWGAGTGVYEQYF.

This clonotype was picked up a small number of times. The chain uses TRBV6-6 and TRBJ1-6; D unclear. This CDR3 contains 14 residues. V was shortened by 0 bases and J by 10 bases, with 10 bases between the two germline ends. Germline-derived CDR1 and CDR2 are MNHNY and SVGAGI (reference sequence). CDR3 amino acids: CASSYSNQASPLHF. As DNA, the CDR3 is TGTGCCAGCAGTTACTCGAACCAGGCGTCACCCCTCCACTTT.

This clonotype was counted a few times. The V gene is TRBV9, the J gene TRBJ2-5; tentative D call: TRBD2 (6 bases). Trimming removed 2 bases from V and 1 base from J, with 15 bases in between. CDR3 length equals 16 residues. Germline-derived CDR1 and CDR2 are SGDLS and YYNGEE. DNA for the CDR3: TGTGCCAGCAGCGTGGGACTTCTCGACGGCCAAGAGACCCAGTACTTC. It encodes CASSVGLLDGQETQYF.

The table lists this clonotype with many counts. The chain carries TRBV7-9 and TRBJ2-1; D may correspond to TRBD1 or TRBD2 (6 bases each). The germline gives CDR1 SEHNR, CDR2 FQNEAQ (reference sequence). The CDR3 contains 17 residues. Trimming pared 4 bases from V and 2 bases from J, leaving 18 bases between. CDR3 in DNA: TGTGCCAGCAGCTCATCGGGTGGGGGGCTCCCCTACAATGAGCAGTTCTTC. Its translation is CASSSSGGGLPYNEQFF.

This clonotype was picked up a small number of times. V usage is TRBV9 and J usage is TRBJ2-1; 9 positions agree with TRBD2. Trimming at V came to 4 bases and at J to 7 bases, leaving 9 bases not matched to a gene. Germline values: CDR1 SGDLS, CDR2 YYNGEE. The CDR3 is 15 residues long. CDR3 sequence: CASSPETSGRNEQFF. CDR3 coding DNA: TGTGCCAGCAGCCCCGAGACTAGCGGCAGGAATGAGCAGTTCTTC.

The chain recombines TRBV27 with TRBJ2-1, with 8 bases identical to TRBD2. The V and J ends lost 8 bases and 2 bases, in that order; junction bases with no gene match: 5. The CDR3 is 14 residues long. The germline V gene has CDR1 MNHEY and CDR2 SMNVEV (reference sequence). This chain's CDR3 is CASGQAGAYNEQFF. The CDR3 DNA reads TGTGCCAGCGGTCAAGCGGGGGCCTACAATGAGCAGTTCTTC.

This clonotype was observed at least ten times. V is TRBV12-3 or TRBV12-4 and J is TRBJ2-5, with 13 bases fitting TRBD2. J was trimmed by 1 base and V by 1 base; bases with no gene match: 3. CDR3 length: 17 amino acids. CDR3 DNA: TGTGCCAGCAGTTTAGAATGGACTAGCGGGGGCCAAGAGACCCAGTACTTC. Its protein product is CASSLEWTSGGQETQYF.

This clonotype was observed a handful of times. The genes are TRBV12-3 or TRBV12-4 and TRBJ2-1; 12 bases are a match to TRBD2. The CDR3 extends over 15 amino acids. The ends lost 4 bases at V and 6 bases at J; junction bases unmatched: 4. The CDR3 coding sequence is TGTGCCAGCAGTTCCCTAGCGGGAGGGGTCAATGAGCAGTTCTTC. Its protein is CASSSLAGGVNEQFF.

Many counts were recorded for this clonotype. The chain couples TRBV7-2 to TRBJ1-5; D possibly corresponds to TRBD1 (5 bases). The V end lost 5 bases, the J end lost 7 bases, and 12 bases lay between the germline ends. This CDR3 has 13 residues. Germline V gives CDR1 SGHTA, CDR2 FQGNSA. CDR3 in DNA: TGTGCCAGCAGCCCCGTCGGGGGGCAGCCCCAGCATTTT. Its protein is CASSPVGGQPQHF. Together with reference TRBV7-2 and TRBJ1-5, the CDR3 gives the full variable domain: GAGVSQSPSNKVTEKGKDVELRCDPISGHTALYWYRQSLGQGLEFLIYFQGNSAPDKSGLPSDRFSAERTGGSVSTLTIQRTQQEDSAVYLCASSPVGGQPQHFGDGTRLSIL.

Many counts were recorded for this clonotype. This chain joins TRBV7-2 and TRBJ1-4, with a tentative D call TRBD1 (5 bases). Germline CDR1 SGHTA, CDR2 FQGNSA. The CDR3 extends over 14 amino acids. V lost 1 base and J lost 7, with 10 bases in between. The CDR3 sequence is CASSLDGRGEKLFF. For the CDR3, the DNA is TGTGCCAGCAGCTTAGATGGAAGGGGTGAAAAACTGTTTTTT.

This clonotype was seen more than once but under ten times. The genes are TRBV7-6 and TRBJ1-4, with a possible D match to TRBD1 (5 bases). V was clipped by 1 base and J by 8 bases, with 11 bases between them. CDR3 length: 14 residues. Germline V gene data show CDR1 as SGHVS and CDR2 as FNYEAQ. The CDR3 spells CASSLGGEGEKLFF. The CDR3 coding sequence is TGTGCCAGCAGCTTAGGAGGGGAGGGGGAAAAACTGTTTTTT.

This chain uses TRBV20-1 with TRBJ2-3, with a tentative D call TRBD1 (6 bases). The V gene's germline CDR1 is DFQATT and CDR2 SNEGSKA (reference sequence). V was trimmed by 5 bases and J by 3 bases, leaving 12 bases between them. The CDR3 consists of 13 residues. The CDR3 DNA sequence: TGCAGTGCTTGGGGGCGGACGACAGATACGCAGTATTTT. Translating gives CSAWGRTTDTQYF.

In this sample, this clonotype turned up many times. CDR3: CATTVGGSYNEQFF. Here the CDR3 DNA reads TGTGCCACAACGGTCGGGGGGTCCTACAATGAGCAGTTCTTC. The chain couples TRBV19 to TRBJ2-1; TRBD2 matches 7 bases. CDR3 length: 14 residues. J was trimmed by 1 base and V by 10 bases; bases with no gene match: 7. Germline CDR1 and CDR2: LNHDA and SQIVND (reference sequence).

This clonotype has just a few counts. V usage is TRBV10-3 and J usage is TRBJ2-1, with a possible D match to TRBD2 (6 bases). CDR1 is ENHRY, CDR2 SYGVKD, per germline. This CDR3 is 12 amino acids long. Deletions cut 6 bases from V and 8 bases from J, with 11 bases between. The CDR3 reads CAISPWGDEQFF. CDR3 DNA sequence: TGTGCCATCAGCCCGTGGGGGGATGAGCAGTTCTTC.

This clonotype occurred a few times. The V gene is TRBV5-6, the J gene TRBJ2-1; TRBD2 matches at 13 bases. Germline loops: CDR1 SGHDT, CDR2 YYEEEE. The CDR3 extends over 17 amino acids. V shed 5 bases and J 4 bases; nucleotides not matched to a gene: 9. As DNA, the CDR3 is TGTGCCAGCAGACAAGGCTTGACTAGCGGGGGGTACAATGAGCAGTTCTTC. This gives the protein CASRQGLTSGGYNEQFF.

This clonotype turned up a few times. The chain carries TRBV2 and TRBJ1-3; D perhaps matches TRBD1 (5 bases). This CDR3 region has 14 residues. Germline V lookup: CDR1 SNHLY, CDR2 FYNNEI. V dropped 8 bases and J dropped 1 base, with 12 bases sitting between them. The chain's CDR3 is CASGGSGSGNTIYF. CDR3 sequence (DNA): TGTGCCAGCGGGGGGTCCGGGTCTGGAAACACCATATATTTT.

This clonotype turned up a few times. The rearrangement links TRBV5-6 to TRBJ2-7, with D hard to call. This CDR3 contains 12 residues. Germline V gene sequence: CDR1 SGHDT, CDR2 YYEEEE. Trimming took 1 base from V and 4 from J, leaving 6 bases between them. The CDR3 protein is CASSLLTYEQYF. For the CDR3, the DNA is TGTGCCAGCAGCTTGTTGACGTACGAGCAGTACTTC.

This sequence joins TRBV7-3 and TRBJ2-3; possible D gene TRBD2, 6 bases. V lost 2 bases and J lost 6, with 15 bases in between. This CDR3 is built from 15 residues. From germline, CDR1 is SGHTA and CDR2 FQGTGA. CDR3: CASSLGLTRVDTQYF. CDR3 in DNA: TGTGCCAGCAGCTTAGGTTTGACTAGAGTCGATACGCAGTATTTT.

The chain links TRBV28 to TRBJ2-6, with D possibly being TRBD1 (6 bases). V lost 9 bases, J lost 0 bases, and 15 bases lay in between. CDR1 and CDR2 (germline): MDHEN, SYDVKM. The CDR3 sequence is 16 residues long. CDR3 protein: CASRDNPSSGANVLTF. CDR3 DNA sequence: TGTGCCAGTAGGGACAATCCTTCCTCTGGGGCCAACGTCCTGACTTTC.

This clonotype was picked up a small number of times. The chain is built from TRBV27 and TRBJ1-3; 10 bases are a match to TRBD1. The CDR3 runs to 17 residues. CDR1 is MNHEY, CDR2 SMNVEV, per germline (reference sequence). The trim removed 5 bases at V and 4 bases at J, leaving 11 bases unmatched. The CDR3 region is CASSPKPTGGSGNTIYF. The CDR3 nucleotides read TGTGCCAGCAGTCCAAAACCGACAGGGGGCTCGGGAAACACCATATATTTT.

The V and J genes are TRBV2 and TRBJ2-3; 9 bases match TRBD2. Trimming at V came to 0 bases and at J to 4 bases, leaving 8 bases not matched to a gene. Germline V gene lookup returns CDR1 SNHLY and CDR2 FYNNEI. This CDR3 spans 17 amino acids. CDR3 residues: CASSEAGGGAVSDTQYF. CDR3 DNA: TGTGCCAGCAGTGAAGCTGGCGGGGGGGCCGTCTCAGATACGCAGTATTTT. The entire variable domain, with the rest obtained from reference TRBV2 and TRBJ2-3, is as follows: EPEVTQTPSHQVTQMGQEVILRCVPISNHLYFYWYRQILGQKVEFLVSFYNNEISEKSEIFDDQFSVERPDGSNFTLKIRSTKLEDSAMYFCASSEAGGGAVSDTQYFGPGTRLTVL.

This clonotype has only one observation. It may be a read error: a sequence one base away is much more abundant. This likely comes from a read error, as the CDR3 has no conserved phenylalanine or tryptophan at its end. The CDR3 DNA sequence: TGTGCCAGCAGTTGGAGGGTCAAGGATCAGGGCAATCAGCCCCAGCATTCT. Residues: CASSWRVKDQGNQPQHS. The chain is built from TRBV28 and TRBJ1-5; no definite D call. Germline V CDR1 and CDR2: MDHEN, SYDVKM. The CDR3 is 17 amino acids. V dropped 4 bases and J dropped 2 bases, with 18 bases sitting between them.

In this sample, this clonotype turned up many times. The chain joins TRBV7-3 to TRBJ1-2; D possibly corresponds to TRBD1 (6 bases). This CDR3 has 15 residues. The V end was cut by 1 base, the J end by 4 bases, with 13 bases between. CDR1 and CDR2 (germline): SGHTA, FQGTGA. The chain's CDR3 is CASSLRGDKPYGYTF. CDR3 nucleotide sequence: TGTGCCAGCAGCTTAAGGGGGGACAAGCCCTATGGCTACACCTTC.

This sequence joins TRBV5-5 and TRBJ1-1; D is possibly TRBD1 (6 bases). CDR3 length: 14 residues. Germline lookup yields CDR1 SGHKS and CDR2 YYEKEE (reference sequence). Between the trimmed V and J ends, which lost 5 bases and 3 bases, there was a span of 14 bases. The CDR3 region is CASRAARGDTEAFF. The DNA of the CDR3 is TGTGCCAGCAGAGCCGCCAGGGGAGACACTGAAGCTTTCTTT.